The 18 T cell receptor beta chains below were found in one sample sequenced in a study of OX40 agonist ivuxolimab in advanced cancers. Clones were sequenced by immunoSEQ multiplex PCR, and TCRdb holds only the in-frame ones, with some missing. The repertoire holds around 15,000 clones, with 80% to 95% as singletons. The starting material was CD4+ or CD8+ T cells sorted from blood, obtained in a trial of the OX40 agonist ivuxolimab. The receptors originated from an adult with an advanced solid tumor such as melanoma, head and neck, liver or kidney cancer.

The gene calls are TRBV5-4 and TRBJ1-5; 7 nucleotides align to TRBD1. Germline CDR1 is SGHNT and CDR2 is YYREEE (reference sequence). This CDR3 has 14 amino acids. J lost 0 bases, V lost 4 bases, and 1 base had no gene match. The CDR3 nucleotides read TGTGCCAGCAGCGGGACAGATAGCAATCAGCCCCAGCATTTT. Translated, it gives CASSGTDSNQPQHF.

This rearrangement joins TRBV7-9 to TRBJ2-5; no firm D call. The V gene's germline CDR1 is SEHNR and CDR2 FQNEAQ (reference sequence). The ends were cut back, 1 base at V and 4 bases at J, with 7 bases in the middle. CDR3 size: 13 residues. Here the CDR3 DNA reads TGTGCCAGCAGCTTAGTTTTCGGAGAGACCCAGTACTTC. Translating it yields CASSLVFGETQYF.

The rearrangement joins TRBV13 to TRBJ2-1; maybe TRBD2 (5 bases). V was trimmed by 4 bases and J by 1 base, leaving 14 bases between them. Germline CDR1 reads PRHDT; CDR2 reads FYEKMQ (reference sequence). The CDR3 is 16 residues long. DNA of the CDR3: TGTGCCAGCAGCTCGAGCGGAGGTGTATCCTACAATGAGCAGTTCTTC. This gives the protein CASSSSGGVSYNEQFF.

CDR3 residues: CASSLSSGTVGSGANVLTF. CDR3 coding DNA: TGTGCCAGCAGCTTAAGTAGCGGGACAGTGGGGTCTGGGGCCAACGTCCTGACTTTC. The V and J genes are TRBV11-2 and TRBJ2-6; D is perhaps TRBD2 (8 bases). The CDR3 runs 19 residues. The germline V gene encodes CDR1 SGHAT and CDR2 FQNNGV. Trimming stripped 2 bases from V and 1 base from J, with 18 bases between.

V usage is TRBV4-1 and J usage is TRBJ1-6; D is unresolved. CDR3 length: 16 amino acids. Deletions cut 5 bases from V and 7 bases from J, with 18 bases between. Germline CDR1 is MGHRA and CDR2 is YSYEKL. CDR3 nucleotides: TGCGCCAGCAGCTCCCGGGTAGGACGGCTAAATTCACCCCTCCACTTT. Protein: CASSSRVGRLNSPLHF.

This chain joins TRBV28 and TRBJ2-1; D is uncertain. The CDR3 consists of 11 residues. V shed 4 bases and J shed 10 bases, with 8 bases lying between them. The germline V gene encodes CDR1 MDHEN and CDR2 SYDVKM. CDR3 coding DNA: TGTGCCAGCAGTTCCCAGGCCGAGCAGTTCTTC. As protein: CASSSQAEQFF.

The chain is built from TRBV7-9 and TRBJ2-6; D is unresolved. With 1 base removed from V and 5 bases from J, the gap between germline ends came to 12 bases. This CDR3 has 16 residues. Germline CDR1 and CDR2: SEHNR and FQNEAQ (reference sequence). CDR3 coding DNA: TGTGCCAGCAGCTTAGGGGCCGCGACTTGGGCCAACGTCCTGACTTTC. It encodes CASSLGAATWANVLTF. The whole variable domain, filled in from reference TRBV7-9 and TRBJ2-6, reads DTGVSQNPRHKITKRGQNVTFRCDPISEHNRLYWYRQTLGQGPEFLTYFQNEAQLEKSRLLSDRFSAERPKGSFSTLEIQRTEQGDSAMYLCASSLGAATWANVLTFGAGSRLTVL.

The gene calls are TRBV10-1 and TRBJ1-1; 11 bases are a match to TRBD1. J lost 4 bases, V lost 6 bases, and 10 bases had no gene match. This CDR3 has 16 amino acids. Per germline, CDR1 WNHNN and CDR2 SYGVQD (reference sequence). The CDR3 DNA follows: TGCGCCAGCAGCCAAAGGACAGGGGGCCTAGCCACTGAAGCTTTCTTT. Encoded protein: CASSQRTGGLATEAFF.

The CDR3 reads CATPPPDRGPV. The CDR3 bases are TGTGCCACCCCTCCCCCGGACAGGGGGCCGGTC. This chain connects TRBV19 to TRBJ2-7, with TRBD1 identical over 11 bases. The CDR3 length is 11 residues. Per germline, CDR1 LNHDA and CDR2 SQIVND (reference sequence).

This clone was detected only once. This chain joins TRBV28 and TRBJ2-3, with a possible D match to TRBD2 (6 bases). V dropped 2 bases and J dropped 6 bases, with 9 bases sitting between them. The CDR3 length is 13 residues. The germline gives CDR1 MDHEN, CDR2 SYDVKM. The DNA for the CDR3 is TGTGCCAGCAGTTTAGGGACTGCGGATACGCAGTATTTT. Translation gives CASSLGTADTQYF. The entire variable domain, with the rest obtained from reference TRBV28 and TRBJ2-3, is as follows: DVKVTQSSRYLVKRTGEKVFLECVQDMDHENMFWYRQDPGLGLRLIYFSYDVKMKEKGDIPEGYSVSREKKERFSLILESASTNQTSMYLCASSLGTADTQYFGPGTRLTVL.

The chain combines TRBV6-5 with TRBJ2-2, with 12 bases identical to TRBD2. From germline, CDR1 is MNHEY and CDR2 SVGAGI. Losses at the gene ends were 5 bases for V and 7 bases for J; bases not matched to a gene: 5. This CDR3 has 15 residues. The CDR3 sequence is CASSLAGGLGGELFF. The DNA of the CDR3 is TGTGCCAGCAGTCTAGCGGGGGGGCTTGGCGGGGAGCTGTTTTTT.

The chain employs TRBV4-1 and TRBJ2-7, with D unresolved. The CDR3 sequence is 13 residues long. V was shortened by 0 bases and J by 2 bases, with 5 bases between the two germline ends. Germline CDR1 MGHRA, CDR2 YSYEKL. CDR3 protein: CASSQDQTYEQYF. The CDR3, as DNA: TGCGCCAGCAGCCAAGACCAAACCTACGAGCAGTACTTC.

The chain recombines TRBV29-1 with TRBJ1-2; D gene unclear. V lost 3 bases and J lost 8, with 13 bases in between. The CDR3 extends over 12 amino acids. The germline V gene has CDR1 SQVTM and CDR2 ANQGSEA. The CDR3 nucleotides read TGCAGCGTTGATAGCGGGAGGGAAGGCTACACCTTC. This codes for CSVDSGREGYTF.

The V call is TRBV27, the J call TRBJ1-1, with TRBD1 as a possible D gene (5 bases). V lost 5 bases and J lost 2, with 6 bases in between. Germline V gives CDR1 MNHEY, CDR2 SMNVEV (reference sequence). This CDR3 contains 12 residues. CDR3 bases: TGTGCCAGCAGTGGGGGTAACACTGAAGCTTTCTTT. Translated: CASSGGNTEAFF.

As DNA, the CDR3 is TGTGCCATCAGTGAGTCGACGGCGGCTGGCTCCTACGAGCAGTACTTC. Protein sequence: CAISESTAAGSYEQYF. The V and J genes are TRBV10-3 and TRBJ2-7; no reliable D call. CDR3 length equals 16 residues. Germline values: CDR1 ENHRY, CDR2 SYGVKD. V dropped 0 bases and J dropped 0 bases, with 12 bases sitting between them.

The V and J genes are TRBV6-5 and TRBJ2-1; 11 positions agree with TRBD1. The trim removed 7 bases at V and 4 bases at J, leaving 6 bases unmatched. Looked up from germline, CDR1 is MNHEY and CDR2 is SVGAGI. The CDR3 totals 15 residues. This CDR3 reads CASTLGQGVYNEQFF. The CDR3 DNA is TGTGCCAGCACCTTGGGACAGGGGGTTTACAATGAGCAGTTCTTC.

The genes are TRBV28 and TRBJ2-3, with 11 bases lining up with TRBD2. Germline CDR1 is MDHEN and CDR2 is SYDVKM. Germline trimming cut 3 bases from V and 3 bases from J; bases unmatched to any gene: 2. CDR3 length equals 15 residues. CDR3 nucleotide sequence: TGTGCCAGCAGTTTCCTAGCGGGGGGAACAGATACGCAGTATTTT. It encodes CASSFLAGGTDTQYF.

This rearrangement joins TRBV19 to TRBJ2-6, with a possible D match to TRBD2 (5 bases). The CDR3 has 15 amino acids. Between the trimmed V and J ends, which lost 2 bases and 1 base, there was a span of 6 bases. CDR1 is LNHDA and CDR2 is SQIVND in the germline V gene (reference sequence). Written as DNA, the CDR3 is TGTGCCAGTAGTATAACGGGGTCTGGGGCCAACGTCCTGACTTTC. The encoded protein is CASSITGSGANVLTF. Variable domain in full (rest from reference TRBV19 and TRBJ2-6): DGGITQSPKYLFRKEGQNVTLSCEQNLNHDAMYWYRQDPGQGLRLIYYSQIVNDFQKGDIAEGYSVSREKKESFPLTVTSAQKNPTAFYLCASSITGSGANVLTFGAGSRLTVL.